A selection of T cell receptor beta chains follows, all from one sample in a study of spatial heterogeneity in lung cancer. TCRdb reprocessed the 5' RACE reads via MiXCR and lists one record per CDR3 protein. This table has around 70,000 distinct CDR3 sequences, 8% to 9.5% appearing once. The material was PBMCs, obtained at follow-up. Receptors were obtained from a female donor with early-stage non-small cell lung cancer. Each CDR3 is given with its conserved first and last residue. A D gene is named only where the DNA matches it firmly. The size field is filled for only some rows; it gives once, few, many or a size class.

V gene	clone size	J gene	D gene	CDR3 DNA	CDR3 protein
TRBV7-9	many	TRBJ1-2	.	TGTGCCAGCAATCAGGGAATCTATGGCTACACCTTC	CASNQGIYGYTF
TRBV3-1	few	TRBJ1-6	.	TGTGCCAGCAGCAACCAGGTCACCTTGGCGCCCCTCCACTTT	CASSNQVTLAPLHF
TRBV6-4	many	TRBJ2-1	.	TGTGCCAGCAGTGCGGTCCGGGGCAATGAGCAGTTCTTC	CASSAVRGNEQFF
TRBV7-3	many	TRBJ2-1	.	TGTGCCAGCAGCTTAACCGCGGGCTCCTACAATGAGCAGTTCTTC	CASSLTAGSYNEQFF
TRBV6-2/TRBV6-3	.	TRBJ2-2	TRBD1	TGTGCCAGCAGCCCGGGACAGGGCGTAACCGGGGAGCTGTTTTTT	CASSPGQGVTGELFF
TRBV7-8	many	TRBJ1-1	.	TGTGCCAGCAGTCTGGGGGGGGTAGCTTTCTTT	CASSLGGVAFF
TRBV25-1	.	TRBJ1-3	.	TGTGCCAGCAGTGCGGGGTTGAACACCATATATTTT	CASSAGLNTIYF
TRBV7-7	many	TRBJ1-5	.	TGTGCTAGCACCCCCACTCTACGACAGGCATTGAATCAGCCCCAGCATTTT	CASTPTLRQALNQPQHF
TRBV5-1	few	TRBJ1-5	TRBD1	TGCGCCAGCAGCTTGGGGGACAGGGATAATCAGCCCCAGCATTTT	CASSLGDRDNQPQHF
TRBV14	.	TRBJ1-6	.	TGTGCCAGCAGCCAAGATCAATCACCCCTCCACTTT	CASSQDQSPLHF
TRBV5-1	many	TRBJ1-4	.	TGCGCCAGCAGCCCGACCGGGACGGGCAATGAAAAACTGTTTTTT	CASSPTGTGNEKLFF
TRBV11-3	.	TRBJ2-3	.	TGTGCCAGCAGCTTAGATATCAGCACAGATACGCAGTATTTT	CASSLDISTDTQYF
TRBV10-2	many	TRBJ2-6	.	TGCGCCAGCAGTGAAAGAGAAGCTGGGGCCAACGTCCTGACTTTC	CASSEREAGANVLTF
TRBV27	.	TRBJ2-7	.	TGTGCCAGCAGTTTGGGACCCACCACGATGCGGTACTTC	CASSLGPTTMRYF
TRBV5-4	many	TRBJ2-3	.	TGTGCCAGCAGCTCAACCGGAGTGAGGGATACGCAGTATTTT	CASSSTGVRDTQYF
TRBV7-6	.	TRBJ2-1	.	TGTGCCAGCAGCTTAAGGGGGCGGGGCAACTCCTACAATGAGCAGTTCTTC	CASSLRGRGNSYNEQFF
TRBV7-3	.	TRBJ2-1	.	TGTGCCAGCAGCCCCTACCTGGGCAGCTCCTACAATGAGCAGTTCTTC	CASSPYLGSSYNEQFF
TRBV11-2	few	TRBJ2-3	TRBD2	TGTGCCAGCAGCTTAGCCTTAGCGGGAGACGGGACAGATACGCAGTATTTT	CASSLALAGDGTDTQYF
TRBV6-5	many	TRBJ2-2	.	TGTGCCAGCAGTTACTCGACCAGGTTCTACACCGGGGAGCTGTTTTTT	CASSYSTRFYTGELFF
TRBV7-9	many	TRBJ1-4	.	TGTGCCAGCAGCCCCGGGACTTATGAAAAACTGTTTTTT	CASSPGTYEKLFF
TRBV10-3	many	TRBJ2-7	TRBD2	TGTGCCACTGTACAGCGGGAGGGCTCCTACGAGCAGTACTTC	CATVQREGSYEQYF
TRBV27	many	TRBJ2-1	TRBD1	TGTGCCAGCAGTTTTGGGACAGGACCTAGCGATTCCCTCTTC	CASSFGTGPSDSLF
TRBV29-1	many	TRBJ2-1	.	TGCAGCGTTGATAGGAGGCGAAAGGGCAATGAGCAGTTCTTC	CSVDRRRKGNEQFF
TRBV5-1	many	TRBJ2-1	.	TGCGCCAGCAGCTTGGAGGGTCGATCCTACAATGAGCAGTTCTTC	CASSLEGRSYNEQFF
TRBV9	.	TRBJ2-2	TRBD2	TGTGCCAGCAGCGCCGGGACTAGCGAGAACACCGGGGAGCTGTTTTTT	CASSAGTSENTGELFF
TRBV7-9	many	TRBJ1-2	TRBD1	TGTGCCAGCAACCATGGAGGACAGGGGCTGGGCTACACCTTC	CASNHGGQGLGYTF
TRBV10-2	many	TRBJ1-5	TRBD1	TGCGCCAGCAGCGCCGGGACAGTACAGCCCCAGCATTTT	CASSAGTVQPQHF
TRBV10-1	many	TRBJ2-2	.	TGCGCCAGCCAGTCGAGGGGGGCCGACACCGGGGAGCTGTTTTTT	CASQSRGADTGELFF
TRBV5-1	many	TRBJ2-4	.	TGCGCCAGCAGCCCCGGGCGAGGGGAACTAGCCAAAAACATTCAGTACTTC	CASSPGRGELAKNIQYF
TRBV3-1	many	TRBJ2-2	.	TGTGCCAGCAGCCAGGGGGCTTTCACCGGGGAGCTGTTTTTT	CASSQGAFTGELFF
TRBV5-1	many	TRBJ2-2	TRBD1	TGCGCCAGCAGCTTGGCCCCCGGGACAGGGAACACCGGGGAGCTGTTTTTT	CASSLAPGTGNTGELFF
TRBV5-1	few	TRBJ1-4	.	TGCGCCAGCAGCCTAACAGGGCGTGCCGATGAAAAACTGTTTTTT	CASSLTGRADEKLFF
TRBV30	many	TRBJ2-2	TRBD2	TGTGCCTGGAGTCCTCTAGCGGGAGGCACCGGGGAGCTGTTTTTT	CAWSPLAGGTGELFF
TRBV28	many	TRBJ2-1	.	TGTGCCAGCAGCCCGGACTTGGCTGGCTCGGATGAGCAGTTCTTC	CASSPDLAGSDEQFF
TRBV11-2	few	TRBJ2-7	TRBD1	TGTGCCAGCAGCTTAGTTAAGGGGGCTGAGTACGAGCAGTACTTC	CASSLVKGAEYEQYF
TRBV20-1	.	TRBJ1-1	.	TGCAGTGCTAGGGGGAGAACTGAAGCTTTCTTT	CSARGRTEAFF
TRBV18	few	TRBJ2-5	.	TGTGCCAGCTCACCACCGGGGAGTCAAGAGACCCAGTACTTC	CASSPPGSQETQYF
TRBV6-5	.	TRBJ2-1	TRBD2	TGTGCCAGCAGTTACTGGGCTAGCGGTTACAATGAGCAGTTCTTC	CASSYWASGYNEQFF
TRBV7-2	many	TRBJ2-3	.	TGTGCCAGCAGCCGGTCTTTGCAAGATACGCAGTATTTT	CASSRSLQDTQYF
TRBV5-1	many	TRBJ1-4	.	TGCGCCAGCAGCTTCCGGGGTGGAACTAATGAAAAACTGTTTTTT	CASSFRGGTNEKLFF
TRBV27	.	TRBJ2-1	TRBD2	TGTGCCAGCCAGCGGGAGGGCCTTAGTAATGAGCAGTTCTTC	CASQREGLSNEQFF
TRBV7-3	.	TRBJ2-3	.	TGTGCCAGCAGCAAACCGGGACCAGCTGGCACAGATACGCAGTATTTT	CASSKPGPAGTDTQYF
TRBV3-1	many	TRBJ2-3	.	TGTGCCAGCAGCCCTTGGGACTCCGGCGGGGCAGATACGCAGTATTTT	CASSPWDSGGADTQYF
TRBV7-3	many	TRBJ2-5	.	TGTGCCAGCAGCTTTGTTGGGGCACGGGGGGAGACCCAGTACTTC	CASSFVGARGETQYF
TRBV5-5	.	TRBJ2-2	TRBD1	TGTGCCAGCAGCTGGGGACAGGGGAGGCACGGGGAGCTGTTTTTT	CASSWGQGRHGELFF
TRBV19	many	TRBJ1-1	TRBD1	TGTGCCGTAAAGGACAGGGGTACTGAAGCTTTCTTT	CAVKDRGTEAFF
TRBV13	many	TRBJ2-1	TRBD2	TGTGCCAGCAGCCCCATGGGACTAGCGGGACACAATGAGCAGTTCTTC	CASSPMGLAGHNEQFF
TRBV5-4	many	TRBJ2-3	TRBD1	TGTGCCAGCAGCCGGGACAGATACACAGATACGCAGTATTTT	CASSRDRYTDTQYF
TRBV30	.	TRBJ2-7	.	TGTGCCTGGAGTGTAGGAGCGACGGTGTCTTTC	CAWSVGATVSF
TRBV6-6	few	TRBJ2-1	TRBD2	TGTGCCAGCACCCCTCTAGCGGGAGGTTACAATGAGCAGTTCTTC	CASTPLAGGYNEQFF
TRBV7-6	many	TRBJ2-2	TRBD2	TGTGCCAGCAGCTTAGTCCTTCGACTAGCGGGAGGGATCCATGTCACCGGGGAGCTGTTTTTT	CASSLVLRLAGGIHVTGELFF
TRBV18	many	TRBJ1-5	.	TGTGCCAGCTCACGCGGAGGGTTGGGAAGCAATCAGCCCCAGCATTTT	CASSRGGLGSNQPQHF
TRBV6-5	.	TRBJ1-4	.	TGTGCCAGCAGTTACTCGGCTGGCACGGAGGAAAAACTGTTTTTT	CASSYSAGTEEKLFF
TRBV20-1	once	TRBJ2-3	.	TGCAGTGTCCCGGCAAGACCCACAGATACGCAGTATTTT	CSVPARPTDTQYF